A single sample is the source of the 27 T cell receptor beta chains below, sequenced in a study of blood T cells in healthy people across ages. Using a J-beta primer mix together with a sample-barcoded 5' primer, a second PCR was run for roughly 6 to 11 cycles. TCRdb re-called the 5' RACE reads through MiXCR, storing one row per CDR3 protein. The sample shows approximately 820,000 distinct CDR3 sequences, 40% to 50% of them seen only once. Sequencing was performed on blood. All receptors derive from a man between 60 and 75 years old in good health.

The chain uses TRBV20-1 and TRBJ2-1; unclear D gene. The CDR3 covers 16 residues. In germline, CDR1 is DFQATT, CDR2 SNEGSKA (reference sequence). Trimming took 0 bases from V and 4 from J, leaving 16 bases between them. CDR3 residues: CSARDRRLPRYNEQFF. The DNA for the CDR3 is TGCAGTGCTAGAGATAGGAGACTTCCCCGTTACAATGAGCAGTTCTTC.

The genes are TRBV20-1 and TRBJ1-6, with 8 bases identical to TRBD1. This CDR3 is built from 13 residues. J lost 9 bases, V lost 1 base, and 2 bases had no gene match. Germline CDR1 and CDR2: DFQATT and SNEGSKA (reference sequence). CDR3 amino acids: CSARGDRSSPLHF. The CDR3 DNA reads TGCAGTGCTAGAGGGGACAGGTCTTCACCCCTCCACTTT.

The chain employs TRBV6-2 or TRBV6-3 and TRBJ2-5; no clear D gene. The J call may be in error: the DNA end matches TRBJ2-7 better. The V gene's germline CDR1 is MNHEY and CDR2 SVGEGT. This CDR3 is 12 amino acids long. CDR3 in DNA: TGTGCCAGCAGTTACTCGTTCCACGAGCAGTACTTC. Its protein is CASSYSFHEQYF.

This chain connects TRBV20-1 to TRBJ2-1; the match to TRBD2 covers 9 bases. V lost 0 bases to trimming and J lost 3 bases; unmatched junction nucleotides: 3. There are 15 residues in the CDR3. CDR1 and CDR2 (germline): DFQATT, SNEGSKA (reference sequence). Here the CDR3 DNA reads TGCAGTGCTAGAGATGTAGCGGGGGTCTACAATGAGCAGTTCTTC. This gives the protein CSARDVAGVYNEQFF.

This clonotype was recorded many times. This chain connects TRBV2 to TRBJ2-3; 9 positions agree with TRBD2. The CDR3 loop spans 14 amino acids. The V segment lost 5 bases and the J segment 5 bases; nucleotides outside the gene matches: 5. Germline assignment: CDR1 SNHLY and CDR2 FYNNEI. The CDR3 reads CASSLAGAKDTQYF. Here the CDR3 DNA reads TGTGCCAGCAGTTTAGCGGGGGCTAAAGATACGCAGTATTTT.

The chain combines TRBV29-1 with TRBJ1-1; D gene uncertain. CDR1 and CDR2 (germline): SQVTM, ANQGSEA. The V end lost 6 bases, the J end lost 10 bases, and 21 bases lay between the germline ends. This CDR3 is built from 13 residues. CDR3 bases: TGCAGCGTATCTCCCCGGACCCTCCTGGGAGCTTTCTTT. It translates to CSVSPRTLLGAFF.

This clonotype was seen at least ten times. J is TRBJ1-1 and V is TRBV6-5, with D hard to call. CDR1 MNHEY and CDR2 SVGAGI come from the germline V gene. V was clipped by 0 bases and J by 3 bases, with 8 bases between them. The length of the CDR3 is 14 residues. CDR3: CASSYSSGDTEAFF. Here the CDR3 DNA reads TGTGCCAGCAGTTACTCGAGTGGGGACACTGAAGCTTTCTTT.

Only a few counts were recorded for this clonotype. The rearrangement joins TRBV18 to TRBJ1-2; 7 bases are a match to TRBD1. The CDR3 length is 14 residues. With 0 bases clipped from V and 7 bases from J, the junction kept 5 bases outside the gene matches. Germline CDR1 reads KGHSH; CDR2 reads LQKENI. The CDR3 spells CASSPPTGSSGYTF. CDR3 DNA: TGTGCCAGCTCACCACCGACAGGGTCGAGTGGCTACACCTTC.

The chain couples TRBV13 to TRBJ2-7; the match to TRBD1 covers 9 bases. The germline CDR1 and CDR2 sequences are PRHDT and FYEKMQ (reference sequence). This CDR3 is 15 amino acids long. With V trimmed by 5 bases and J by 4 bases, 9 bases remained unmatched. The DNA of the CDR3 is TGTGCCAGCAGCCCGGGACAGGGAGCCGCTTACGAGCAGTACTTC. Translating gives CASSPGQGAAYEQYF.

The chain combines TRBV4-3 with TRBJ2-7, with 7 bases lining up with TRBD2. The CDR3 consists of 15 residues. Germline CDR1 and CDR2: LGHNA and YSLEER. Trimming took 4 bases from V and 6 from J; bases not matched to a gene: 12. CDR3 loop: CASSPLGGGTSEQYF. The CDR3 coding sequence is TGCGCCAGCAGCCCTCTGGGCGGGGGAACGAGCGAGCAGTACTTC.

This chain connects TRBV5-5 to TRBJ2-2; TRBD2 agrees at 12 bases. V dropped 0 bases and J dropped 4; count of bases not matched to a gene: 1. CDR3 size: 16 residues. Per the germline V gene, CDR1 is SGHKS and CDR2 is YYEKEE (reference sequence). CDR3 sequence: CASSLVLAGGTGELFF. Written as DNA, the CDR3 is TGTGCCAGCAGCTTGGTACTAGCGGGGGGCACCGGGGAGCTGTTTTTT.

The chain has TRBV4-3 and TRBJ1-4, with 8 bases lining up with TRBD1. This CDR3 comprises 16 residues. The germline V gene has CDR1 LGHNA and CDR2 YSLEER. With 0 bases clipped from V and 7 bases from J, the junction kept 7 bases outside the gene matches. CDR3 in amino acids: CASSQETGENGEKLFF. The CDR3 bases are TGCGCCAGCAGCCAAGAGACAGGGGAGAACGGTGAAAAACTGTTTTTT.

There are a few counts of this clonotype. The chain couples TRBV2 to TRBJ2-1; D is possibly TRBD2 (6 bases). Trimming pared 5 bases from V and 6 bases from J, leaving 11 bases between. Germline V gene sequence: CDR1 SNHLY, CDR2 FYNNEI. This CDR3 has 13 amino acids. The CDR3: CASSPGLSNEQFF. CDR3 bases: TGTGCCAGCAGTCCGGGACTCAGCAATGAGCAGTTCTTC.

This clonotype was recorded a few times. This chain joins TRBV7-2 and TRBJ2-7; D unclear. V dropped 3 bases and J dropped 1 base, with 13 bases sitting between them. CDR1 and CDR2 (germline): SGHTA, FQGNSA. This CDR3 region has 15 residues. Here the CDR3 DNA reads TGTGCCAGCAGCTTGCCACAAATGGGTTCCTACGAGCAGTACTTC. It specifies CASSLPQMGSYEQYF.

This clonotype was counted only a few times. The chain employs TRBV4-1 and TRBJ2-7; 7 nucleotides match TRBD1. V dropped 1 base and J dropped 4; count of bases not matched to a gene: 13. The CDR3 consists of 17 residues. Per the germline V gene, CDR1 is MGHRA and CDR2 is YSYEKL. In nucleotides, the CDR3 is TGCGCCAGCAGCCAAGTCGGCTCTAGGGACAGTTCTTACGAGCAGTACTTC. Its translation is CASSQVGSRDSSYEQYF.

This clonotype was seen a handful of times. The chain couples TRBV4-3 to TRBJ2-5, with D possibly matching TRBD2 (5 bases). V lost 0 bases to trimming and J lost 5 bases, with 10 bases between them. The length of the CDR3 is 14 residues. CDR1 is LGHNA and CDR2 is YSLEER in the germline V gene. CDR3 sequence reads: CASSQEWRRETQYF. CDR3 bases: TGCGCCAGCAGCCAAGAGTGGAGGCGGGAGACCCAGTACTTC.

The chain recombines TRBV28 with TRBJ1-2; D is unresolved. Looked up from germline, CDR1 is MDHEN and CDR2 is SYDVKM. Trimming stripped 3 bases from V and 1 base from J, with 9 bases between. This CDR3 has 14 residues. Here the CDR3 reads CASSFGRINYGYTF. CDR3 in DNA: TGTGCCAGCAGTTTTGGACGGATTAACTATGGCTACACCTTC.

Only a few counts were recorded for this clonotype. The chain links TRBV29-1 to TRBJ2-4; D not certain. The J call is doubtful: the DNA matches TRBJ2-7 better. Germline lookup yields CDR1 SQVTM and CDR2 ANQGSEA. The CDR3 has 12 amino acids. DNA for the CDR3: TGCAGCGTTGACAAAGGGTCCTACGAGCAGTACTTC. Its protein is CSVDKGSYEQYF.

The chain combines TRBV20-1 with TRBJ1-5; maybe TRBD1 (5 bases). CDR1 is DFQATT and CDR2 is SNEGSKA in the germline V gene (reference sequence). V was cut by 0 bases and J by 5 bases, with 17 bases left in between. The CDR3 has 16 residues. This chain's CDR3 is CSARDPGGTADQPQHF. The CDR3 DNA is TGCAGTGCTAGAGATCCGGGAGGGACGGCGGATCAGCCCCAGCATTTT.

This clonotype has just a few counts. The V gene is TRBV25-1, the J gene TRBJ2-3; 8 bases line up with TRBD2. The junction had 11 bases not matched to a gene; V was cut back by 4 bases and J by 5 bases. Germline loops: CDR1 MGHDK, CDR2 SYGVNS. This CDR3 spans 16 amino acids. This chain's CDR3 is CASSATSGIWVDTQYF. Written as DNA, the CDR3 is TGTGCCAGCAGTGCTACTAGCGGTATTTGGGTAGATACGCAGTATTTT.

V and J are TRBV25-1 and TRBJ1-2; D is perhaps TRBD1 (5 bases). CDR3 length: 12 residues. The V end lost 6 bases, the J end lost 8 bases, and 13 bases lay between the germline ends. CDR1 MGHDK and CDR2 SYGVNS come from the germline V gene. In nucleotides, the CDR3 is TGTGCCAGCAGAGAAGGGGCTGGCGGCTACACCTTC. Its protein product is CASREGAGGYTF.

The V and J genes are TRBV6-1 and TRBJ2-3; D may correspond to TRBD1 or TRBD2 (5 bases each). The CDR3 consists of 17 residues. The germline V and J ends were trimmed by 3 bases and 0 bases, with 16 bases remaining between them. Germline loops: CDR1 MNHNS, CDR2 SASEGT. The CDR3 is CASSDPGRTSSTDTQYF. The CDR3 region has the DNA TGTGCCAGCAGTGATCCGGGACGAACTTCAAGCACAGATACGCAGTATTTT.

In its sample, this clonotype was seen once. CDR3 nucleotides: TGTGCCTGGAGCGGGACAGCCGTGGGGGACATTCAGTACTTC. This gives the protein CAWSGTAVGDIQYF. J is TRBJ2-7 and V is TRBV30; 7 nucleotides match TRBD1. The end of the DNA aligns better with TRBJ2-4, so the J call may be wrong. CDR1 is GTSNPN and CDR2 is SVGIG in the germline V gene (reference sequence). This CDR3 is built from 14 residues.

This clonotype was detected a few times. The chain recombines TRBV6-5 with TRBJ1-2; TRBD1 matches 7 bases. Germline CDR1 and CDR2: MNHEY and SVGAGI. This CDR3 has 14 residues. J lost 2 bases, V lost 8 bases, and 8 bases had no gene match. In DNA, the CDR3 is TGTGCCAGCTCAGGACAGGCCACCAACTATGGCTACACCTTC. Translating it yields CASSGQATNYGYTF.

The rearrangement links TRBV10-3 to TRBJ2-1; 10 nucleotides align to TRBD2. The CDR3 runs to 16 residues. Germline V gene lookup returns CDR1 ENHRY and CDR2 SYGVKD. V was clipped by 3 bases and J by 2 bases; unmatched bases: 4. CDR3 sequence: CAISEGLAVTYNEQFF. The CDR3 nucleotides are TGTGCCATCAGTGAAGGACTAGCGGTTACCTACAATGAGCAGTTCTTC.

Of note for this clonotype: This may be a read error: a much more frequent sequence differs by one nucleotide. The V call is TRBV12-3 or TRBV12-4, the J call TRBJ1-2; possibly TRBD1 for D (6 bases). Trimming left V 5 bases short and J 8 bases short, with 12 bases between. The CDR3 loop spans 12 amino acids. The DNA of the CDR3 is TGTGCCAGCAGTAACTCAGGGGCAGGCTACACCTTC. Its protein is CASSNSGAGYTF.

This clonotype was recorded only once. This chain joins TRBV5-1 and TRBJ1-4; D is possibly TRBD1 (5 bases). V shed 1 base and J shed 1 base, with 11 bases lying between them. Germline-derived CDR1 and CDR2 are SGHRS and YFSETQ. There are 16 residues in the CDR3. The DNA for the CDR3 is TGCGCCAGCAGCTTGATGGGGAGGGGAACTAATGAAAAACTGTTTTTT. Amino acid sequence: CASSLMGRGTNEKLFF.